This T cell receptor beta chain was captured by sequencing in a study of CXCR3-negative and CXCR3-positive naive CD8 T cells. Overall study results and limits: Against CXCR3-negative naive cells, CXCR3-positive naive cells showed more hydrophobic TRB CDR3s.

UMI-labeled TRB cDNA libraries were prepared by 5' RACE. TCRdb reanalyzed the 5' RACE reads, giving one entry per CDR3 protein sequence and no DNA. The sample table includes 150,000 or so distinct CDR3 sequences. Comment on this clonotype: Antigen unknown.

Germline loops: CDR1 GTSNPN, CDR2 SVGIG (reference sequence). The CDR3 consists of 13 residues. This clonotype was sampled from a human donor in good health. Some clones in this sample may be carry-over from other donors' samples. The sample consisted of naive CXCR3+ CD8+ T cells from blood. Subset meaning: CD45RO-CCR7+CD27+CD95- naive CD8+ T cells expressing CXCR3 (TNR3+). The chain has TRBV30 and TRBJ2-1. The CDR3: CAWSVQGYNEQFF.